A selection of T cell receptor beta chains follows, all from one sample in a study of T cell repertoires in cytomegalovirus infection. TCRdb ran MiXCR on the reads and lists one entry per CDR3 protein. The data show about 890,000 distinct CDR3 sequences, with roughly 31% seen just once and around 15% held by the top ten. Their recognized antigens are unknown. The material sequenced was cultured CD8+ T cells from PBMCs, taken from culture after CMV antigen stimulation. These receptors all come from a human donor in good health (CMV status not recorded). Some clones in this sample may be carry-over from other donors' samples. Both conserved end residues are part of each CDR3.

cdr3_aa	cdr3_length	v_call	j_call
CASSHRTGRTTYEQYF	16	TRBV6-5	TRBJ2-7
CASSIEYGTGTYEQYF	16	TRBV19	TRBJ2-7
CASSLLTGSTEDTQYF	16	TRBV5-6	TRBJ2-3
CASSVAGSSGNTIYF	15	TRBV9	TRBJ1-3
CASSFLPTQGQGTEQYF	17	TRBV7-9	TRBJ2-7
CASSKLRDRPYEQYF	15	TRBV19	TRBJ2-7
CASSLVGGEPLHF	13	TRBV7-9	TRBJ1-6
CASSLLGDQSYEQYF	15	TRBV27	TRBJ2-7
CASSFVAGGSTDTQYF	16	TRBV5-5	TRBJ2-3
CSVEGAVSYNEQFF	14	TRBV29-1	TRBJ2-1
CASSLLEGLISGNTIYF	17	TRBV7-2	TRBJ1-3
CASSGGLARSYEQYF	15	TRBV9	TRBJ2-7
CASGLGDPTANSPLHF	16	TRBV12-5	TRBJ1-6
CASSGLGANVLTF	13	TRBV6-2/TRBV6-3	TRBJ2-6
CASSTGLAVQYEQYF	15	TRBV7-8	TRBJ2-7
CASNIQGADTQYF	13	TRBV7-9	TRBJ2-3
CASSDYANTGELFF	14	TRBV7-9	TRBJ2-2
CASSQAPAGGLNEQFF	16	TRBV4-1	TRBJ2-1
CASSEGREYEQFF	13	TRBV2	TRBJ2-1
CASSPGTSGGFTYNEQFF	18	TRBV7-6	TRBJ2-1
CASEGAAEAFF	11	TRBV9	TRBJ1-1
CASSPPGGASEQYF	14	TRBV12-3/TRBV12-4	TRBJ2-7
CATSRGDGGWGYTF	14	TRBV15	TRBJ1-2
CASSPDVSPLHF	12	TRBV9	TRBJ1-6